This T cell receptor beta chain was obtained from a study of blood T cell repertoires in COVID-19. Study-wide context: The analysed material was cDNA or gDNA that came from T cells, B-cell-depleted T cells, or PBMCs.

The germline V gene has CDR1 SGHDT and CDR2 YYEEEE. The CDR3 runs 18 residues. V lost 2 bases and J 3 bases, leaving 18 bases between the germline ends. Assay: immunoSEQ multiplex PCR; the TCRdb copy retains only in-frame clones and omits some. Of 250,000 to 350,000 clones in the sample, roughly 86% were seen once. The sequence derives from a woman in her forties or fifties who had recovered from COVID-19. V gene TRBV5-6 combines with J gene TRBJ1-6; D remains ambiguous. Material: peripheral blood. The CDR3 here is CASSFVPPGFNYNSPLHF. CDR3 DNA sequence: TGTGCCAGCAGCTTTGTTCCGCCGGGGTTCAACTATAATTCACCCCTCCACTTT.